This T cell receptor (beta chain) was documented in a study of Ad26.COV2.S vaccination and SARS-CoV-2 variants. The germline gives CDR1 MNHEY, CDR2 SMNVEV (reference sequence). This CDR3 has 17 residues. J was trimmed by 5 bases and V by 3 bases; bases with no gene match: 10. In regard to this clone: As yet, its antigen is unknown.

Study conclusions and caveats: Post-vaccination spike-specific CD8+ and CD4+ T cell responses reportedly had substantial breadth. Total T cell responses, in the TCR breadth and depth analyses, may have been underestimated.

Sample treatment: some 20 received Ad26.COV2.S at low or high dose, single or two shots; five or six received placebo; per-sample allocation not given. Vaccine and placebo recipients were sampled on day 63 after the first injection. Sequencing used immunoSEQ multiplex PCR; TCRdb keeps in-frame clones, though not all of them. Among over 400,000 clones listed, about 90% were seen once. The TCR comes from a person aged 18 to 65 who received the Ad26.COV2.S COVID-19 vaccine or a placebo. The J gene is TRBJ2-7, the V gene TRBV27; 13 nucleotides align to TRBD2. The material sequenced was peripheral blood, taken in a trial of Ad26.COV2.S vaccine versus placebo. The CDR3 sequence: CASSLDKTSGRSHEQYF. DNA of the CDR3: TGTGCCAGCAGTTTGGACAAGACTAGCGGGAGGTCTCACGAGCAGTACTTC.